This T cell receptor (beta chain) came from a study of cytomegalovirus exposure and HLA in healthy donors. Study-level findings and limits: A further, later analysis showed that HLA-associated TCR beta chains (compared with equally common others) were more clonally expanded.

This CDR3 has 15 amino acids. After removal of 6 bases from V and 6 bases from J, the junction contained 11 bases not matched to a gene. Germline CDR1 is MDHEN and CDR2 is SYDVKM. PCR primers comprised 60 Vbeta and 13 Jbeta primers. The protocol was immunoSEQ multiplex PCR, while the TCRdb copy is restricted to in-frame clones and leaves out a portion. The sample holds 100,000 to 150,000 clones; over 65% are singletons and the top ten take roughly a tenth. Remarks on this clone: The antigen is unknown.

The material sequenced was PBMCs. The chain recombines TRBV28 with TRBJ1-2, with 9 bases identical to TRBD1. The TCR was taken from a man aged 25 to 40 in good health and CMV-seropositive. In DNA form, the CDR3 reads TGTGCCAGCAGCCTTCCTGGGACAGGGAGGGATGGCTACACCTTC. It encodes CASSLPGTGRDGYTF.